This entry lists 29 T cell receptor beta chains sequenced from one sample in a study of cytomegalovirus exposure and HLA in healthy donors. The PCR made use of 60 Vbeta and 13 Jbeta primers. Libraries were prepared by immunoSEQ multiplex PCR; TCRdb keeps only in-frame clonotypes and omits some of them. The sample holds under 250,000 clones, 70% to 90% seen once. Sequences were obtained from PBMCs. The receptors derive from a girl aged 2 to 10 in good health and CMV-seronegative.

In nucleotides, the CDR3 is TGTGCCAGCAGCCACGGGACAGGGTTGACTGAAGCTTTCTTT. Its protein is CASSHGTGLTEAFF. J is TRBJ1-1 and V is TRBV11-1; 9 bases are shared with TRBD1. The CDR3 covers 14 residues. From germline, CDR1 is SGHAT and CDR2 FQDESV (reference sequence). J lost 5 bases, V lost 5 bases, and 6 bases had no gene match.

The CDR3 here is CSGGLTTEAFF. The CDR3 DNA sequence: TGCAGTGGAGGTCTAACCACTGAAGCTTTCTTT. The chain links TRBV20-1 to TRBJ1-1, with D hard to call. Per germline, CDR1 DFQATT and CDR2 SNEGSKA (reference sequence). V was clipped by 7 bases and J by 4 bases, with 10 bases between them. The CDR3 has 11 residues.

The genes are TRBV29-1 and TRBJ1-2, with 11 nucleotides matching TRBD1. Germline trimming cut 7 bases from V and 7 bases from J; bases unmatched to any gene: 8. The CDR3 length is 13 residues. Per the germline V gene, CDR1 is SQVTM and CDR2 is ANQGSEA. The CDR3 sequence is CSGRTGGRVGYTF. CDR3 DNA sequence: TGCAGCGGGAGGACAGGGGGCAGGGTTGGCTACACCTTC.

This sequence joins TRBV7-2 and TRBJ2-7, with TRBD1 identical over 7 bases. This CDR3 is built from 16 residues. V gave up 5 bases and J gave up 2 bases; unmatched junction bases: 12. In germline, CDR1 is SGHTA, CDR2 FQGNSA. The CDR3 loop is CASSPGTAFITYEQYF. In DNA, the CDR3 is TGTGCCAGCAGCCCTGGGACAGCCTTCATCACCTACGAGCAGTACTTC.

The CDR3 nucleotides read TGTGCCAGCAGCCTAGGGGGCGTAACCTACGAGCAGTACTTC. Its protein is CASSLGGVTYEQYF. J is TRBJ2-7 and V is TRBV7-6, with 7 nucleotides matching TRBD1. The CDR3 totals 14 residues. Trimming took 5 bases from V and 2 from J; bases not matched to a gene: 6. Germline V lookup: CDR1 SGHVS, CDR2 FNYEAQ.

This rearrangement joins TRBV6-1 to TRBJ2-3, with TRBD1 matching 8 bases. V shed 8 bases and J 3 bases; nucleotides not matched to a gene: 7. In germline, CDR1 is MNHNS, CDR2 SASEGT. This CDR3 contains 14 residues. DNA of the CDR3: TGTGCCAGCTTTGACAGGGGTGTGACAGATACGCAGTATTTT. Amino acid sequence: CASFDRGVTDTQYF.

This clone was picked up a small number of times. This chain connects TRBV6-6 to TRBJ2-3; possibly TRBD2 for D (6 bases). V lost 6 bases and J 2 bases, leaving 15 bases between the germline ends. Looked up from germline, CDR1 is MNHNY and CDR2 is SVGAGI (reference sequence). The CDR3 length is 15 residues. CDR3 sequence: CASSPGGSSTDTQYF. The CDR3 DNA reads as TGTGCCAGCAGCCCCGGGGGATCCTCCACAGATACGCAGTATTTT.

V is TRBV2 and J is TRBJ2-7; 7 bases line up with TRBD2. In germline, CDR1 is SNHLY, CDR2 FYNNEI. The V gene end was trimmed by 10 bases and the J gene end by 2 bases; junction bases not matched to a gene: 11. The CDR3 runs to 14 residues. The CDR3 nucleotides read TGTGCCACCTCAGGCGGGAGCCTTGCCTACGAGCAGTACTTC. It specifies CATSGGSLAYEQYF.

The chain recombines TRBV25-1 with TRBJ2-1; TRBD2 matches at 9 bases. Germline trimming cut 7 bases from V and 4 bases from J; bases unmatched to any gene: 5. This CDR3 spans 14 amino acids. Germline V lookup: CDR1 MGHDK, CDR2 SYGVNS. CDR3 sequence: CASTVAGVYNEQFF. The CDR3 DNA follows: TGTGCCAGCACCGTAGCGGGAGTGTACAATGAGCAGTTCTTC.

This chain connects TRBV5-6 to TRBJ2-3, with a tentative D call TRBD2 (6 bases). V shed 1 base and J shed 3 bases, with 21 bases lying between them. The CDR3 is 18 amino acids. Germline assignment: CDR1 SGHDT and CDR2 YYEEEE. As DNA, the CDR3 is TGTGCCAGCAGCTTGCGGGGCCTTTGGGGGGATGGTACAGATACGCAGTATTTT. This sequence encodes CASSLRGLWGDGTDTQYF.

V gene TRBV20-1 combines with J gene TRBJ2-5, with a possible D match to TRBD1 (5 bases). The germline V gene has CDR1 DFQATT and CDR2 SNEGSKA (reference sequence). The CDR3 has 11 amino acids. V lost 6 bases and J lost 5, with 10 bases in between. As DNA, the CDR3 is TGCAGTGCCCTCAGGGTGGAGACCCAGTACTTC. It is translated as CSALRVETQYF.

This sequence joins TRBV5-6 and TRBJ2-7, with TRBD1 as a possible D gene (6 bases). This CDR3 spans 13 amino acids. The germline V and J ends were trimmed by 2 bases and 5 bases, with 11 bases remaining between them. Germline V gives CDR1 SGHDT, CDR2 YYEEEE. The CDR3 loop is CASSFRGSHEQYF. CDR3 DNA sequence: TGTGCCAGCAGCTTTAGGGGGTCCCACGAGCAGTACTTC.

This clone has only a few counts. J is TRBJ2-7 and V is TRBV27; D may be TRBD1 (5 bases). The CDR3 contains 15 residues. Trimming stripped 5 bases from V and 3 bases from J, with 17 bases between. The V gene's germline CDR1 is MNHEY and CDR2 SMNVEV (reference sequence). The CDR3 is CASSPSRQWDYEQYF. The DNA for the CDR3 is TGTGCCAGCAGTCCCTCCCGACAGTGGGACTACGAGCAGTACTTC.

The chain uses TRBV6-1 and TRBJ1-2; 9 bases are a match to TRBD1. Germline lookup yields CDR1 MNHNS and CDR2 SASEGT. This CDR3 is 14 amino acids long. V trimming: 5 bases; J trimming: 4 bases; junction bases outside the gene matches: 5. In DNA form, the CDR3 reads TGTGCCAGCAGTCGGACAGGGGTGGGCTATGGCTACACCTTC. Translated: CASSRTGVGYGYTF.

The V and J genes are TRBV7-6 and TRBJ2-6; 12 bases match TRBD2. CDR1 is SGHVS and CDR2 is FNYEAQ in the germline V gene. The ends lost 5 bases at V and 7 bases at J; junction bases unmatched: 9. The CDR3 extends over 17 amino acids. The CDR3 loop reads CASSPQLLAGGANVLTF. The DNA for the CDR3 is TGTGCCAGCAGCCCCCAATTACTAGCGGGAGGTGCCAACGTCCTGACTTTC.

CDR3 DNA sequence: TGTGCCAGCAGTTACGGGACAGATAATTCACCCCTCCACTTT. It encodes CASSYGTDNSPLHF. This chain links TRBV6-5 with TRBJ1-6; 7 bases agree with TRBD1. This CDR3 contains 14 residues. Germline-derived CDR1 and CDR2 are MNHEY and SVGAGI. Trimming cost V 2 bases and J 5 bases; bases outside gene matches: 0.

This clone was picked up one time. The V and J genes are TRBV30 and TRBJ1-2; D is undetermined. Germline V gene sequence: CDR1 GTSNPN, CDR2 SVGIG (reference sequence). The CDR3 spans 13 residues. V lost 2 bases to trimming and J lost 4 bases, with 11 bases between them. In nucleotides, the CDR3 is TGTGCCTGGAGTTGGGCGGAGGGCTATGGCTACACCTTC. Translated, it gives CAWSWAEGYGYTF.

This chain uses TRBV10-1 with TRBJ1-3, with 9 bases fitting TRBD1. V lost 5 bases and J lost 4; bases outside the gene matches: 6. CDR3 length equals 15 residues. Per germline, CDR1 WNHNN and CDR2 SYGVQD (reference sequence). The CDR3 DNA is TGCGCCAGCAGTTTCGGACAGGGGTACGGAAACACCATATATTTT. Translating gives CASSFGQGYGNTIYF.

This clone has a handful of counts. This sequence joins TRBV7-9 and TRBJ2-1; possibly TRBD2 for D (5 bases). This CDR3 has 15 residues. Trimming left V 3 bases short and J 0 bases short, with 9 bases between. Germline loops: CDR1 SEHNR, CDR2 FQNEAQ (reference sequence). CDR3 residues: CASSLGRTSYNEQFF. CDR3 in DNA: TGTGCCAGCAGCTTGGGGAGAACCTCCTACAATGAGCAGTTCTTC.

The gene calls are TRBV12-5 and TRBJ2-6; 7 nucleotides align to TRBD1. The CDR3 has 16 residues. Germline lookup yields CDR1 LGHNT and CDR2 FRNRAP. The trim removed 5 bases at V and 0 bases at J, leaving 4 bases unmatched. CDR3 nucleotides: TGTGCTAGTGGTGACTCAGGGGGCTCTGGGGCCAACGTCCTGACTTTC. The encoded protein is CASGDSGGSGANVLTF.

The J gene is TRBJ1-1, the V gene TRBV5-4, with no clear D. The germline V gene encodes CDR1 SGHNT and CDR2 YYREEE (reference sequence). There are 13 residues in the CDR3. V dropped 4 bases and J dropped 1 base, with 8 bases sitting between them. The CDR3 DNA is TGTGCCAGCAGCCTGGGCAGGAACACTGAAGCTTTCTTT. It translates to CASSLGRNTEAFF.

The chain joins TRBV19 to TRBJ2-2; possibly TRBD2 for D (5 bases). V was trimmed by 1 base and J by 4 bases, leaving 13 bases between them. In germline, CDR1 is LNHDA, CDR2 SQIVND (reference sequence). The CDR3 totals 16 residues. The CDR3 loop is CASSIVPGLRTGELFF. The DNA of the CDR3 is TGTGCCAGTAGTATAGTCCCTGGACTGCGCACCGGGGAGCTGTTTTTT.

This rearrangement joins TRBV7-6 to TRBJ1-1, with D perhaps TRBD1 (6 bases). Germline loops: CDR1 SGHVS, CDR2 FNYEAQ. The CDR3 is 14 amino acids. Trimming took off 0 bases at V and 1 base at J, with 6 bases between the two ends. The CDR3 here is CASSLAGGNTEAFF. CDR3 bases: TGTGCCAGCAGCTTAGCAGGGGGGAACACTGAAGCTTTCTTT. Using reference TRBV7-6 and TRBJ1-1 for the parts outside the CDR3, the full variable domain is GAGVSQSPRYKVTKRGQDVALRCDPISGHVSLYWYRQALGQGPEFLTYFNYEAQQDKSGLPNDRFSAERPEGSISTLTIQRTEQRDSAMYRCASSLAGGNTEAFFGQGTRLTVV.

The rearrangement uses TRBV4-1 and TRBJ2-1; 9 bases line up with TRBD2. The ends lost 1 base at V and 8 bases at J; junction bases unmatched: 9. This CDR3 has 16 amino acids. CDR1 is MGHRA, CDR2 YSYEKL, per germline. CDR3 coding DNA: TGCGCCAGCAGCCAAGGTCCGGGACTAGCTATGGATGAGCAGTTCTTC. This encodes CASSQGPGLAMDEQFF.

This chain uses TRBV29-1 with TRBJ1-2; 8 nucleotides align to TRBD1. Looked up from germline, CDR1 is SQVTM and CDR2 is ANQGSEA. This CDR3 is built from 12 residues. The CDR3 bases are TGCAGTGGGACTGGACAGGGAGATGGCTACACCTTC. Protein product: CSGTGQGDGYTF.

The chain couples TRBV5-4 to TRBJ2-7, with TRBD1 as a possible D gene (6 bases). The CDR3 consists of 13 residues. V was trimmed by 4 bases and J by 11 bases, leaving 19 bases between them. Germline V lookup: CDR1 SGHNT, CDR2 YYREEE (reference sequence). The CDR3 DNA follows: TGTGCCAGCAGCGGCCGACCACCGGGACAAGAGTACTTC. It yields the protein CASSGRPPGQEYF.

The chain couples TRBV7-8 to TRBJ1-6; D is perhaps TRBD1 (5 bases). The length of the CDR3 is 16 residues. Trimming pared 4 bases from V and 0 bases from J, leaving 10 bases between. Germline values: CDR1 SGHVS, CDR2 FQNEAQ. CDR3 sequence reads: CASSSGLSSYNSPLHF. CDR3 sequence (DNA): TGTGCCAGCAGCTCGGGACTTTCCTCCTATAATTCACCCCTCCACTTT.

V gene TRBV10-2 combines with J gene TRBJ1-1; perhaps TRBD1 as D (5 bases). The germline gives CDR1 WSHSY, CDR2 SAAADI. With 6 bases removed from V and 1 base from J, the gap between germline ends came to 9 bases. The CDR3 runs 13 residues. The CDR3 spells CASSQTGNTEAFF. DNA for the CDR3: TGCGCCAGCAGCCAAACAGGGAACACTGAAGCTTTCTTT.

The chain combines TRBV18 with TRBJ1-5, with D possibly matching TRBD1 (6 bases). The CDR3 sequence is 15 residues long. Germline V lookup: CDR1 KGHSH, CDR2 LQKENI. V lost 5 bases to trimming and J lost 4 bases, with 15 bases between them. In DNA, the CDR3 is TGTGCCAGCTCATCACTGGACAGTTCAAATCAGCCCCAGCATTTT. Amino acids: CASSSLDSSNQPQHF.